These T cell receptor beta chains were read from a single sample in a study of CD8 T cells in Susac syndrome. MiXCR, applied by TCRdb to the immunoSEQ multiplex PCR reads, yields one record per CDR3 protein. The sample carries a few hundred thousand distinct CDR3 sequences, about 95% recorded once. The sequencing sample was made of CD4+ T cells from PBMCs. The receptors were sampled from a human donor with multiple sclerosis. Both conserved end residues are part of each CDR3. A D gene is named only where the DNA matches it firmly. Rows give clone size only sometimes, using once, few, many, or a class for an expanded clone.

size: .; V: TRBV7-3; J: TRBJ1-1; D: .; DNA: TGTGCCAGCAGCTTGCGCTCCAGGGGCCCGAACACTGAAGCTTTCTTT; CDR3: CASSLRSRGPNTEAFF
size: .; V: TRBV10-3; J: TRBJ2-5; D: TRBD1; DNA: TGTGCCATCAGACCGGGACAGCAAGAGACCCAGTACTTC; CDR3: CAIRPGQQETQYF
size: .; V: TRBV30; J: TRBJ2-1; D: TRBD2; DNA: TGTGCCTGGACAGGCGGGAGGGCCCGACTTTCCTACAATGAGCAGTTCTTC; CDR3: CAWTGGRARLSYNEQFF
size: .; V: TRBV9; J: TRBJ2-5; D: TRBD1; DNA: TGTGCCAGCAGCACGACAGGGGGCATGGAGACCCAGTACTTC; CDR3: CASSTTGGMETQYF
size: .; V: TRBV5-1; J: TRBJ2-7; D: .; DNA: TGCGCCAGCAGCGTTAACCGGGACTTGCGCCTCTACGAGCAGTACTTC; CDR3: CASSVNRDLRLYEQYF
size: .; V: TRBV4-2; J: TRBJ1-2; D: .; DNA: TGTGCCAGCAGCCAAGGTGGGGGCTACACCTTC; CDR3: CASSQGGGYTF
size: .; V: TRBV29-1; J: TRBJ1-2; D: .; DNA: TGCAGCGCCGAACCGAACGGACAGTCTGGTGGCTACACCTTC; CDR3: CSAEPNGQSGGYTF
size: .; V: TRBV7-9; J: TRBJ1-4; D: .; DNA: TGTGCCACCTGGGGTAGTGAAAAACTGTTTTTT; CDR3: CATWGSEKLFF
size: .; V: TRBV27; J: TRBJ1-2; D: .; DNA: TGTGCCAGCAGTTGGACGGGACAAGCTAACTATGGCTACACCTTC; CDR3: CASSWTGQANYGYTF
size: .; V: TRBV28; J: TRBJ1-2; D: TRBD1; DNA: TGTGCCAGCAGTTCGAGGGGACAGTTGGGTGGACGAGGCTACACCTTC; CDR3: CASSSRGQLGGRGYTF
size: .; V: TRBV20-1; J: TRBJ2-3; D: .; DNA: TGCAGTGCTAGAAGCGGATGGGGGTCCACAGATACGCAGTATTTT; CDR3: CSARSGWGSTDTQYF
size: .; V: TRBV5-1; J: TRBJ2-5; D: .; DNA: TGCGCCAGCAGCGGGGCCCGGGCTCATGGGGAGACCCAGTACTTC; CDR3: CASSGARAHGETQYF
size: .; V: TRBV27; J: TRBJ2-7; D: .; DNA: TGTGCCAGCAGTCCCGGCGTTAGGGGATCCTACGAGCAGTACTTC; CDR3: CASSPGVRGSYEQYF
size: .; V: TRBV5-4; J: TRBJ2-2; D: .; DNA: TGTGCCAGCAGCGGGCCCGGGACTCCCACCGGGGAGCTGTTTTTT; CDR3: CASSGPGTPTGELFF
size: .; V: TRBV7-9; J: TRBJ2-1; D: TRBD2; DNA: TGTGCCAGCAGCCATGGGACTAGCGGGGACTCCTCCTACAATGAGCAGTTCTTC; CDR3: CASSHGTSGDSSYNEQFF
size: .; V: TRBV2; J: TRBJ1-1; D: .; DNA: TGTGCCAGCACAGGGTCAGGCCTGAACACTGAAGCTTTCTTT; CDR3: CASTGSGLNTEAFF
size: .; V: TRBV20-1; J: TRBJ2-3; D: .; DNA: TGCAGTGCTAGAAGGACGGGAGTGGTGGATACGCAGTATTTT; CDR3: CSARRTGVVDTQYF
size: .; V: TRBV11-2; J: TRBJ1-1; D: TRBD1; DNA: TGTGCCAGCAGCCTCCGACGACAGGGGGACACTGAAGCTTTCTTT; CDR3: CASSLRRQGDTEAFF
size: few; V: TRBV7-3; J: TRBJ2-5; D: .; DNA: TGTGCCAGCAGCTTAGACGGTGGGACCCAGTACTTC; CDR3: CASSLDGGTQYF
size: few; V: TRBV25-1; J: TRBJ2-7; D: .; DNA: TGTGCCAGCAGTGAATCGGGTGGCCCCTACGAGCAGTACTTC; CDR3: CASSESGGPYEQYF